These 9 T cell receptor beta chains were sequenced from one sample in a study of beta chain features in type 1 diabetes. Expressed TCRB transcripts were sequenced, since all the RNA that had been isolated was reverse transcribed. Some clones are missing from TCRdb's copy, which holds only in-frame ones; the method was immunoSEQ multiplex PCR. The sample has about 900,000 clones, 15% to 20% seen once; the top ten hold about 0.025%. Sequencing used naive CD4+ T cells from blood. The receptors come from a woman between 18 and 29 years old in good health.

This clone has only a few counts. V usage is TRBV19 and J usage is TRBJ2-7, with TRBD2 matching 9 bases. Losses at the gene ends were 3 bases for V and 9 bases for J; bases not matched to a gene: 6. CDR3 length: 13 residues. Germline assignment: CDR1 LNHDA and CDR2 SQIVND (reference sequence). The DNA for the CDR3 is TGTGCCAGTAGTATTAGCGGGAGAGGTGTGCAGTACTTC. This codes for CASSISGRGVQYF.

This clone was recorded many times. The V gene is TRBV10-3, the J gene TRBJ2-1, with TRBD2 matching 8 bases. The J segment lost 10 bases and the V segment lost 3 bases, leaving 2 bases of the junction unmatched. Germline lookup yields CDR1 ENHRY and CDR2 SYGVKD. The CDR3 loop spans 12 amino acids. The CDR3 DNA is TGTGCCATCAGTGAAGCTAGCGGGGAGCAGTTCTTC. Its translation: CAISEASGEQFF.

In this sample, this clone turned up a few times. The V and J genes are TRBV7-9 and TRBJ2-2; D not resolved. This CDR3 contains 13 residues. V lost 2 bases, J lost 7 bases, and 8 bases lay in between. Looked up from germline, CDR1 is SEHNR and CDR2 is FQNEAQ (reference sequence). The CDR3 here is CASSLTLRGELFF. The CDR3 nucleotides are TGTGCCAGCAGCTTAACTCTCCGCGGGGAGCTGTTTTTT.

The chain has TRBV6-6 and TRBJ1-2; D possibly corresponds to TRBD1 (5 bases). CDR1 and CDR2 (germline): MNHNY, SVGAGI (reference sequence). This CDR3 region has 14 residues. Trimming removed 6 bases at V and 6 bases at J, with 17 bases between. CDR3 nucleotides: TGTGCCAGCAGACAAGAACAGGTATTAGATGGCTACACCTTC. Translated: CASRQEQVLDGYTF.

In its sample, this clone was seen a few times. This chain uses TRBV28 with TRBJ1-2; 8 nucleotides agree with TRBD1. V gave up 11 bases and J gave up 8 bases; unmatched junction bases: 13. Germline V gene lookup returns CDR1 MDHEN and CDR2 SYDVKM. The CDR3 totals 13 residues. Here the CDR3 DNA reads TGTGCCGGAAGCTCCAGGGGGCGAGGAGGCTACACCTTC. Encoded protein: CAGSSRGRGGYTF.

The V and J genes are TRBV4-3 and TRBJ1-2, with TRBD1 as a possible D gene (5 bases). Trimming shortened V by 2 bases and J by 2 bases, and 15 bases separated the two germline ends. CDR3 length: 16 amino acids. Germline lookup yields CDR1 LGHNA and CDR2 YSLEER. DNA of the CDR3: TGCGCCAGCAGCCAATACCCGCGGGACCCAAACTATGGCTACACCTTC. Translating gives CASSQYPRDPNYGYTF.

The chain employs TRBV9 and TRBJ2-1; the match to TRBD2 covers 8 bases. Germline loops: CDR1 SGDLS, CDR2 YYNGEE. Unmatched junction bases numbered 6, after V lost 0 bases and J lost 7 bases. The CDR3 extends over 15 amino acids. The CDR3 region is CASSVASSGWNEQFF. The CDR3 nucleotides read TGTGCCAGCAGCGTAGCTTCTAGCGGGTGGAATGAGCAGTTCTTC.

This clone was detected only a few times. The chain links TRBV7-3 to TRBJ1-1, with no clear D. V was shortened by 2 bases and J by 6 bases, with 7 bases between the two germline ends. The CDR3 extends over 12 amino acids. Germline V gene sequence: CDR1 SGHTA, CDR2 FQGTGA. DNA for the CDR3: TGTGCCAGCAGCTTAGCGGGATCTGAAGCTTTCTTT. Protein sequence: CASSLAGSEAFF.

This clone was recorded a few times. V is TRBV18 and J is TRBJ2-4, with TRBD1 as a possible D gene (6 bases). V was clipped by 0 bases and J by 4 bases, with 10 bases between them. The CDR3 is made up of 15 amino acids. Germline CDR1 reads KGHSH; CDR2 reads LQKENI. CDR3 region: CASSPPSQGKNIQYF. The CDR3 region has the DNA TGTGCCAGCTCACCACCCTCACAGGGAAAAAACATTCAGTACTTC.